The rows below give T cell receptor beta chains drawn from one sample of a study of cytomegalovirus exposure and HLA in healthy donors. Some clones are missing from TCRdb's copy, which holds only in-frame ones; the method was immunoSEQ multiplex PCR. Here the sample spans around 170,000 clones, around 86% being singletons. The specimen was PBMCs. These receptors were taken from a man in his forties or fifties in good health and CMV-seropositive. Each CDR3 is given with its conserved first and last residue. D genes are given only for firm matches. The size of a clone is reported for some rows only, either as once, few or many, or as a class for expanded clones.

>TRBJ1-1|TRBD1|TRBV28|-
TGTGCCAGCAGTTTATCTCCCCTCACGACAGGGTCTGAAGCTTTCTTT
CASSLSPLTTGSEAFF
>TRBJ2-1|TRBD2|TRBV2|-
TGTGCCAGCAAGCTAGCGGGGGTTTCGGCTGAGCAGTTCTTC
CASKLAGVSAEQFF
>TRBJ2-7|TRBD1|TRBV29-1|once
TGCAGCGTTGAAGGGGACAGATTCTACGAGCAGTACTTC
CSVEGDRFYEQYF
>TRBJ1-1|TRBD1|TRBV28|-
TGTGCCAGCAGCGCACCCCCGCAGGGGGACACTGAAGCTTTCTTT
CASSAPPQGDTEAFF
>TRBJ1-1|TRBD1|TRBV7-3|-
TGTGCCAGCAGCCCACAGGGGGGCAGATCTATGAGGTCCACTGAAGCTTTCTTT
CASSPQGGRSMRSTEAFF
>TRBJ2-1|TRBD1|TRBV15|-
TGTGCCACCAGCAGAGCCGGGACAGGGTCCAATGAGCAGTTCTTC
CATSRAGTGSNEQFF
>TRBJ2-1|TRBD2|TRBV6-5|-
TGTGCCAGCAACCTACTAGCGGGGAACTACAATGAGCAGTTCTTC
CASNLLAGNYNEQFF
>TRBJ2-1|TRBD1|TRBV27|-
TGTGCCAGCAGTTCCGGGACTACAGGGGGCGCTTACAATGAGCAGTTCTTC
CASSSGTTGGAYNEQFF
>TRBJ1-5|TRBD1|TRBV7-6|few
TGTGCCAGCAGCTTAGCGGGACAGAGTCAGCCCCAGCATTTT
CASSLAGQSQPQHF
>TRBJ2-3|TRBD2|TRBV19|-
TGTGCCAGTCGACTAGCGGGGGGAGAAGATACGCAGTATTTT
CASRLAGGEDTQYF
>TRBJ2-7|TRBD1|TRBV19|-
TGTGCCAGTAGTGTGGACAGGGCATCAACCTACGAGCAGTACTTC
CASSVDRASTYEQYF
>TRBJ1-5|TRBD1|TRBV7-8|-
TGTGCCAGCAGCTTAGCGATCCAGGGGGAAAGGAATCAGCCCCAGCATTTT
CASSLAIQGERNQPQHF
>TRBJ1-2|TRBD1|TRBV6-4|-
TGTGCCAGCAGTGAAGGACAGGGGGACTACACCTTC
CASSEGQGDYTF
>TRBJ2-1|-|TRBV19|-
TGTGCCAGTACCCAACAGGGTTCCTACAATGAGCAGTTCTTC
CASTQQGSYNEQFF
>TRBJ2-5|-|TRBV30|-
TGTGCCTGGAGTCTCCCCGACAGGCGAACCAAAGAGACCCAGTACTTC
CAWSLPDRRTKETQYF
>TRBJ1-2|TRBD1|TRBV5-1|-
TGCGCCAGCAGCTTGGTATCATATGGACAGGAGAGATCGGTTAACTATGGCTACACCTTC
CASSLVSYGQERSVNYGYTF
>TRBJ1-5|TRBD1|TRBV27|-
TGTGCCAGCAGTTTGACAGGGAGGAGTAGGGGCAATCAGCCCCAGCATTTT
CASSLTGRSRGNQPQHF
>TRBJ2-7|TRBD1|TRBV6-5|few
TGTGCCAGCAGTTCGGGACAGGGCTACGAGCAGTACTTC
CASSSGQGYEQYF
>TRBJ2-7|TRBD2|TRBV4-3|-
TGCGCCAGCAGCCAAGTCCGAGCGGGGGGGGACGAGCAGTACTTC
CASSQVRAGGDEQYF
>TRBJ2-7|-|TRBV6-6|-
TGTGCCAGCAGTTACTCGCCGGTGGGGGGTTCCTACGAGCAGTACTTC
CASSYSPVGGSYEQYF
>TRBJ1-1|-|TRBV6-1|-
TGTGCCAGCAGTACAGGGAACACTGAAGCTTTCTTT
CASSTGNTEAFF
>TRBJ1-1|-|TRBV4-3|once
TGCGCCAGCACCAACTCCGACGGACGGGGCACTGAAGCTTTCTTT
CASTNSDGRGTEAFF
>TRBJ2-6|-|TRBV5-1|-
TGCGCCAGCACCTCTGGACTGCTCTCTGGGGCCAACGTCCTGACTTTC
CASTSGLLSGANVLTF
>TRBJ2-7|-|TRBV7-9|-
TGTGCCAGCAGCTCCGAGGGGGGGGAAACCTACGAGCAGTACTTC
CASSSEGGETYEQYF
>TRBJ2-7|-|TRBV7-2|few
TGTGCCAGCAGCTTAGCGGAAGGGAGAAACTCCTACGAGCAGTACTTC
CASSLAEGRNSYEQYF
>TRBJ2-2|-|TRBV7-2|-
TGTGCCAGCAGTCTAGGGGTGGCCGGGGAGCTGTTTTTT
CASSLGVAGELFF
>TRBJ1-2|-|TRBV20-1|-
TGCAGTGGGCCCGACATCTATGGCTACACCTTC
CSGPDIYGYTF
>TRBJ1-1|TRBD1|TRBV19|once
TGTGCCAGTACCCTGACAGGGAATCGGGGCACTGAAGCTTTCTTT
CASTLTGNRGTEAFF
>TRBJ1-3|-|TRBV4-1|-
TGCGCCAGCAGCCAAGGAGGGGGCTCTGGAAACACCATATATTTT
CASSQGGGSGNTIYF
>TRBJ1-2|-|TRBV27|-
TGTGCCAGCAGTTTATCCCCCTCGGGGGGTCAAGGCTACACCTTC
CASSLSPSGGQGYTF
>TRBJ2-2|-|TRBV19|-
TGTGCCAGTAGTATAAAAGGGGCGGCCACCGGGGAGCTGTTTTTT
CASSIKGAATGELFF
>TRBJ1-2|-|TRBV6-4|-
TGTGCCAGCAGCCGAGAATTGGGCGATGGCTACACCTTC
CASSRELGDGYTF
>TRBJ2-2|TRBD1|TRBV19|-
TGTGCCAGTAGGGACAGGGCGAACACCGGGGAGCTGTTTTTT
CASRDRANTGELFF
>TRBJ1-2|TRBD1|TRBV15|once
TGTGCCACCAGCAGAGATCCAGGGACAGTCGTAGGCTACACCTTC
CATSRDPGTVVGYTF
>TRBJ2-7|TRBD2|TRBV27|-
TGTGCCAGCCGGGTCGGGACTAGCGGTGTCTCCTACGAGCAGTACTTC
CASRVGTSGVSYEQYF
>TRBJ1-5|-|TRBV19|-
TGTGCCAGTAGTACTGAGGGAGAAAGCAATCAGCCCCAGCATTTT
CASSTEGESNQPQHF
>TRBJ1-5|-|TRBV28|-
TGTGCCAGCAGGGCGGGAGGGGGAAGACAGCCCCAGCATTTT
CASRAGGGRQPQHF
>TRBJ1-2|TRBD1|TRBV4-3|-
TGCGCCAGCAGCCAATGGACAGGGCGGGGCTACACCTTC
CASSQWTGRGYTF
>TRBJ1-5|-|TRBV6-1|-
TGTGCCACCGCCCTCATGGGGGGGGGCAATCAGCCCCAGCATTTT
CATALMGGGNQPQHF
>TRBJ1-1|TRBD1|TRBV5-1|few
TGCGCCAGCACAAGACAGGGAGTGAACACTGAAGCTTTCTTT
CASTRQGVNTEAFF
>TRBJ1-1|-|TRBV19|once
TGTGCCAGTAGTCCGAGGAGGGGTGGTGGAGACACTGAAGCTTTCTTT
CASSPRRGGGDTEAFF
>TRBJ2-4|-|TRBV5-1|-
TGCGCCAGCAGCTTGGCCCCTCTAGCCAAAAACATTCAGTACTTC
CASSLAPLAKNIQYF
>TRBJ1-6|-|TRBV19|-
TGTGCCAGTAGTCCCGACAGCGCTAATTCACCCCTCCACTTT
CASSPDSANSPLHF
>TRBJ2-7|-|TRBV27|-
TGTGCCAGCAGTTTCCTAGACTCTTACGAGCAGTACTTC
CASSFLDSYEQYF
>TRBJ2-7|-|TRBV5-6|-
TGTGCCAGCAAGCCGGGACACCCTTCCTACGAGCAGTACTTC
CASKPGHPSYEQYF
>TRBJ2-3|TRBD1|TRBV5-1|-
TGCGCCAGCAGCTTTCCTTGGACAGGGGGCCCCACAGATACGCAGTATTTT
CASSFPWTGGPTDTQYF
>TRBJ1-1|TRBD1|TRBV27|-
TGTGCCAGCCAGGGACAGTTCACTGAAGCTTTCTTT
CASQGQFTEAFF
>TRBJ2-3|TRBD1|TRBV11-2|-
TGTGCCAGCAGCTTAGGGGACAGGGCTGACACAGATACGCAGTATTTT
CASSLGDRADTDTQYF
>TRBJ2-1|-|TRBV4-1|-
TGCGCCAGCAGCCAAGATAGTCAAGGAGCAGGGAGGTACAATGAGCAGTTCTTC
CASSQDSQGAGRYNEQFF
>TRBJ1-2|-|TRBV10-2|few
TGCGCCAGCGGAGGGGAAAGTAACTATGGCTACACCTTC
CASGGESNYGYTF
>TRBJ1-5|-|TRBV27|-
TGTGCCAGCAACTCAAGGGCAGGGGATCAGCCCCAGCATTTT
CASNSRAGDQPQHF
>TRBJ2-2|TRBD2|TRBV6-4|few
TGTGCCAGCAGTGACTCACTAGCGGGGGACACCGGGGAGCTGTTTTTT
CASSDSLAGDTGELFF
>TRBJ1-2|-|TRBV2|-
TGTGCCAGCAGTGAAAGGAGGATGGCCCACACCTTC
CASSERRMAHTF
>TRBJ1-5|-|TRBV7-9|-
TGTGCCAGCAGCTTAAGTGGGCTTAGCAATCAGCCCCAGCATTTT
CASSLSGLSNQPQHF
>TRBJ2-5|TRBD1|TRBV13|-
TGTGCCAGCAGCTTGACAGGGATAGCCCCCCAAGAGACCCAGTACTTC
CASSLTGIAPQETQYF